This T cell receptor beta chain originates from a study of cytomegalovirus exposure and HLA in healthy donors (dated by TCRdb to the late 2010s). In terms of the full investigation: In an earlier analysis of several hundred of the donors, approximately 300 Gb of sequence data and 120 million or so unique TCR beta sequences from about 190 million T cells were reported. The number of donors typed differed by locus, with about 629-630 for A, B, C, DRB1 and DQB1, around 520 for DQA1, approximately 570 for DPA1, and 472 for DPB1. Using immunosequencing, the study profiled T cell repertoires from about 620 subjects and related those repertoires to cytomegalovirus serostatus. Roughly 5 DR-DQ haplotypes were handled as single units for association and clustering, since linkage in the cohort was strong. Across approximately 420 genotyped donors of the cohort, an average of approximately 220,000 unique TCR beta nucleotide sequences per donor were sequenced, and 15% to 20% of those sequences were non-productive. An earlier analysis of 587 of the donors used high-throughput TCR beta sequencing to judge whether each TCR beta V gene segment behaved as functional or pseudogenic. Both class I and class II loci were covered by HLA typing, at four-digit resolution. In addition to the first cohort of several hundred subjects, a separate validation cohort of under 150 different subjects was used. Alongside the repertoire data, information on donor age, sex, ethnicity and CMV serostatus was compiled. An early release that covered around 590 HLA-typed donors contained approximately 300 gigabases of sequencing data and around 85 million unique TCR sequences. A later analysis re-examined previously published TCR beta repertoires from just over 650 donors and added high-resolution HLA genotyping to investigate patterns of TCR occurrence. Among the approximately 400 genotyped donors, 75% to 90% belonged to the genetic ancestry cluster associated with self-reported Caucasian donors. Genome-wide SNP genotypes for about 60% of the roughly 700 donors were used in a later genetic analysis, which treated that subset as a discovery cohort. The study aimed to test whether signatures of past pathogen exposure could be identified by cataloging public T cell receptors. Rather than using new phenotypic data, the later analysis identified candidate immune exposures from TCR beta sequences and from how often those sequences occurred across donors. All discovery cohort repertoires had been generated using a single sequencing platform. To predict cytomegalovirus infection status, the study combined high-throughput TCR immunosequencing, statistical association of individual TCRs with disease status, and machine learning.

With respect to this clone: No antigen is known for it. No base-level quality is on record; no much larger clone is a single base apart.

From the germline V gene, CDR1 is MNHNS and CDR2 is SASEGT. From cysteine to phenylalanine, the CDR3 is 15 amino acids long. This entry keeps only the CDR3 DNA: 45 bases, framed from base 1. Trimming removed 7 bases from V and 3 bases from J; the gene matches leave 11 bases unexplained. Library creation used the immunoSEQ multiplex PCR assay. The multiplex PCR relied on a mix of 60 forward primers for TCR Vbeta segments and 13 reverse primers for TCR Jbeta segments. Amplification of the CDR3 region of rearranged TCR beta genes was performed with a multiplex PCR assay on genomic DNA. Amplified TCR beta libraries were sequenced as 87-base-pair reads on the Illumina HiSeq System. The authors' analysis ran thus. A later analysis tallied around 87 million unique TCR beta chains across the 610 or so repertoires, and some 10 million of those chains were shared by two or more donors. Raw reads were error-corrected and collapsed into unique sequences with a nearest-neighbor algorithm that merged closely related sequences to remove PCR and sequencing errors. To assign V, D and J gene segments, CDR3 sequences were aligned to IMGT reference sequences. For a sequence to be retained, at least a six-nucleotide match to both a V gene segment and a J gene segment was required. A rearrangement was called productive if the CDR3 had no stop codons and remained in frame with V and J, and every other rearrangement was called non-productive. Following IMGT convention, CDR3 was defined as the stretch from the second conserved V-encoded cysteine to the conserved J-encoded phenylalanine. In an earlier analysis of roughly 610 of the donors, sequences lacking an unambiguous match to a single V gene segment were excluded. An earlier analysis of approximately 590 of the donors called V segments functional above 56.7% productive rearrangements and segregating when the between-donor standard deviation exceeded 5%. A statistical classification framework was developed to diagnose cytomegalovirus status using the catalog of TCR beta chain sequences. In a later analysis, TCR nucleotide sequences were compared against IMGT/GENE-DB human TR gene sequences so that V and J genes could be assigned. Using the TCRdist pipeline, a later analysis assigned CDR3 sequences along with most-parsimonious VDJ recombination scenarios. In a later analysis, each TCR beta chain was defined by its CDR3 amino acid sequence together with its V-gene family, and reads lacking a unique V-gene family were excluded. In a later analysis, some 600 highly shared, low-generation-probability nucleotide sequences were removed to address suspected cross-contamination and a sequencing artifact. For each public chain, a later analysis derived a clonal expansion index from normalized ranks of inferred template counts within each repertoire. In a later analysis, generation probabilities were computed with a VDJ recombination model fitted to out-of-frame rearrangements, and the resulting probabilities were checked against IGoR. A later analysis scored TCR-TCR, TCR-HLA and TCR-CMV co-occurrence with hypergeometric tests, applying a repertoire-size bias correction to TCR pairs. To estimate false discovery rates, a later analysis permuted the HLA or CMV assignments 20 times. A later analysis grouped co-occurring TCRs with DBSCAN, adding TCRdist sequence similarity when clustering within HLA-allele-positive subsets. Co-occurrence clustering excluded repertoires with fewer than 30,000 or more than 120,000 public chains, plus five with anomalous nucleotide sharing. TCRdb carries this immuneACCESS record with in-frame sequences only. Its versions omit some clonotypes, under half of them owing to an unresolved V gene in the studies checked, with the rest unexplained. From that table come the V and J calls and clone size; the DNA was used to work out D and trimming. Across this sample there are about 110,000 clones, with roughly 73% seen only once. The top ten hold 7.8% of the sample.

The cohort comprised fewer than 700 healthy bone marrow donors. All cohort members were sampled while nominally healthy, although unrecorded immune exposures were likely present. The donor was CMV seronegative and was included in the group of over 300 seronegative cohort members. A peripheral blood sample was provided by each donor, and peripheral blood mononuclear cells were used for TCR beta sequencing. Genomic DNA was extracted from the blood cell samples with the Qiagen DNeasy Blood Extraction Kit. Here is what the overall study found, with its caveats: According to the authors, the approach could potentially be generalized to other disease states and immunological phenotypes. A further reported finding was that TCR beta sequences accurately predicted the HLA-A and HLA-B alleles for most subjects in the first cohort. When HLA alleles, especially DR and DQ, strongly co-occurred, attributing TCR associations to individual alleles was difficult. Compared with the approximately 720-donor mean, donors in an Asian-associated ancestry cluster had fewer N-insertions in productive TCRs, according to a later genetic analysis. Because counts were too low, roughly 18 rarely observed V segments, including chromosome 9 orphons, were left out of the earlier analysis of several hundred of the donors. V-gene and J-gene trimming of TCR beta chains was associated with a missense DCLRE1C variant in a later genetic analysis, and the association was replicated in an independent cohort. A later analysis found that TCR association rates varied across HLA loci, with DRB1 alleles showing the most associated TCRs and HLA-C alleles the fewest. In vitro tests confirmed that a few of the cytomegalovirus-associated TCR beta chains recognize cytomegalovirus antigens. Linkage disequilibrium might explain the correlated functional status among segregating V segments, but an unknown experimental factor could not be excluded. A cluster of highly shared sequence variants was judged likely to be a technical artifact of the sequencing pipeline. CMV serostatus was the only immune exposure information available for the cohort. The study listed 150 to 200 TCR beta chains as associated with cytomegalovirus. A later analysis found that most CMV-associated TCR beta chains appeared HLA-restricted, with HLA associations seemingly driven largely by CMV exposure. Sequencing depth was assumed to be roughly uniform across donors in the presence/absence analyses, though that assumption may not hold. The 87-base-pair reads could not distinguish some IMGT-functional V segments, including TRBV6-2 and TRBV6-3, so those segments were excluded. In a later analysis, HLA-associated TCR beta chains were found to be more clonally expanded and to have lower generation probabilities than equally common non-associated chains. Only TCR beta chains were sequenced in this cohort, and the absence of alpha or paired-chain data limited detectable features. In an earlier analysis of approximately 590 of the donors, most TCR beta V segments appeared in productive rearrangements about 90% or about 30% of the time, broadly matching IMGT annotations. HLA typing was unavailable for some donors at each locus, so association tests used only the typed subset. A later analysis reported that several top co-occurrence clusters appeared linked to parvovirus B19, influenza, CMV and Epstein-Barr virus. Specific HLA alleles were associated with over 15,000 TCR beta sequences at a false discovery rate of 0.05 in a later analysis. The classifier was reported to diagnose cytomegalovirus status with high specificity and sensitivity in both the original and validation cohorts. Most TCR sequences were observed very rarely across donors, whereas some public TCRs were present in many individuals.

The receptor chain draws on TRBV6-1 and TRBJ2-7; 8 bases in between match TRBD2. The source of this sequence is a man under 40 in good health and CMV-seronegative. The sequenced sample consisted of PBMCs. The DNA sequence is TGTGCCAGCACCTATACTAGCGGAGGGAACTACGAGCAGTACTTC. Protein translation: CASTYTSGGNYEQYF.